Sequencing of this TCR beta chain was carried out in a study of blood T cell repertoires in COVID-19. The CDR3 extends over 13 amino acids. From germline, CDR1 is MGHDK and CDR2 SYGVNS. V lost 3 bases to trimming and J lost 8 bases, with 13 bases between them. The table lists this clone with a count of one. The table came from immunoSEQ multiplex PCR; TCRdb's copy has only in-frame clones and leaves some out. The data contain 50,000 to 70,000 clones, roughly 86% of them seen just once; the ten biggest clones take up 5.5% to 8.5%. The clonotype was recovered from a man aged 55 to 70 with active or convalescent COVID-19. Sequenced sample: peripheral blood. The chain is built from TRBV25-1 and TRBJ1-2; no clear D. CDR3 DNA: TGTGCCAGCAGTGACGAGGGATTCGGGGGCTACACCTTC. This gives the protein CASSDEGFGGYTF.